The rows below give T cell receptor beta chains drawn from one sample of a study of blood T cell repertoires in COVID-19. The protocol was immunoSEQ multiplex PCR, while the TCRdb copy is restricted to in-frame clones and leaves out a portion. In the table there are nearly 100,000 clones, approximately 84% of which are singletons. Sequenced: peripheral blood. Receptors originate from a woman aged 55-69 years with acute or convalescent COVID-19. CDR3s include the opening cysteine and the closing phenylalanine or tryptophan. Each record gives: CDR3 DNA, CDR3 protein, clone size, V gene, D gene, J gene. The D gene is left open where the match is weak. The size field is filled for only some rows; it gives once, few, many or a size class.

TGTGCCAGCAGTTACGGGCAGGGGTACTATGGCTACACCTTC,CASSYGQGYYGYTF,once,TRBV6-7,-,TRBJ1-2
TGTGCCAGCAGCGTAGGGTTTAGGGGAAATGGGGCCAACGTCCTGACTTTC,CASSVGFRGNGANVLTF,-,TRBV9,-,TRBJ2-6
TGTGCCAGCAGCCCACTGGGACTAGCGGGTTCCAAAAACATTCAGTACTTC,CASSPLGLAGSKNIQYF,once,TRBV7-2,TRBD2,TRBJ2-4
TGTGCCAGCAGCCAAGTTCTCAGCACTGAAGCTTTCTTT,CASSQVLSTEAFF,-,TRBV3-1/TRBV3-2,-,TRBJ1-1
TGCGCCAGCAGCTTGGGACAGGGAGATTCACCCCTCCACTTT,CASSLGQGDSPLHF,-,TRBV5-1,TRBD1,TRBJ1-6
TGTGCCAGCAGCTTATCTTATAACTATGGCTACACCTTC,CASSLSYNYGYTF,-,TRBV7-9,-,TRBJ1-2
TGCGCCAGCCCTACTAAGGACAGGACCGACCCGCCCCAGCATTTT,CASPTKDRTDPPQHF,-,TRBV5-1,TRBD1,TRBJ1-5
TGCGCCAGCAGGCTGGGGACACAATTTGGCACTGAAGCTTTCTTT,CASRLGTQFGTEAFF,-,TRBV5-1,-,TRBJ1-1
TGCGCCAGCAGCCAAGCTAGCGGGAGCCGGAGCCACGAGCAGTACTTC,CASSQASGSRSHEQYF,-,TRBV4-1,TRBD2,TRBJ2-7
TGTGCCAGCGTTCTCCTAAGAGCCGGGACTTACACAGATACGCAGTATTTT,CASVLLRAGTYTDTQYF,-,TRBV13,-,TRBJ2-3